This is a list of T cell receptor beta chains from one sample in a study of vaccination and CD4 T cells after COVID-19. Each CDR3 protein gets one entry after TCRdb re-called the PCR reads with MiXCR. The data show roughly 22,000 distinct CDR3 sequences, with more than 45% seen just once and 0.85% to 1% held by the top ten. The specimen was CD4+ T cells from blood, collected before SARS-CoV-2 vaccination. Receptor source: a human donor who had recovered from COVID-19. Both conserved end residues are part of each CDR3. The order of the fields is CDR3 protein, CDR3 DNA, J gene, D gene, V gene, clone size. A D gene is named only where the DNA matches it firmly. Clone size, where shown, is once, few, many, or a class for clones that have expanded.

CDR3aa: CASSEEGPPGELFF; CDR3nt: TGCGCCAGCAGTGAAGAGGGACCCCCCGGGGAGCTGTTTTTT; j_gene: TRBJ2-2; d_gene: .; v_gene: TRBV10-1; abundance: few
CDR3aa: CATSRTGFVEQYF; CDR3nt: TGTGCCACCAGCAGAACAGGGTTTGTCGAGCAGTACTTC; j_gene: TRBJ2-7; d_gene: .; v_gene: TRBV15; abundance: .
CDR3aa: CSARGGAGGTSYNEQFF; CDR3nt: TGCAGTGCCCGGGGGGGGGCGGGAGGTACCTCCTACAATGAGCAGTTCTTC; j_gene: TRBJ2-1; d_gene: TRBD2; v_gene: TRBV20-1; abundance: .
CDR3aa: CASRGGGQPQHF; CDR3nt: TGTGCCAGCAGAGGAGGGGGTCAGCCCCAGCATTTT; j_gene: TRBJ1-5; d_gene: .; v_gene: TRBV2; abundance: .
CDR3aa: CASSGTGRRETQYF; CDR3nt: TGTGCCAGCAGTGGGACGGGACGTAGGGAGACCCAGTACTTC; j_gene: TRBJ2-5; d_gene: .; v_gene: TRBV28; abundance: .
CDR3aa: CASRPAGTGSPGTYEQYF; CDR3nt: TGTGCCAGCAGACCTGCCGGGACAGGGAGTCCAGGAACCTACGAGCAGTACTTC; j_gene: TRBJ2-7; d_gene: TRBD1; v_gene: TRBV6-1; abundance: .
CDR3aa: CATGGQGRDEQFF; CDR3nt: TGTGCCACTGGGGGACAGGGACGGGATGAGCAGTTCTTC; j_gene: TRBJ2-1; d_gene: TRBD1; v_gene: TRBV24-1; abundance: once
CDR3aa: CSARVSIHSGATYEQYF; CDR3nt: TGCAGTGCTAGAGTTTCCATCCATAGCGGGGCAACCTACGAGCAGTACTTC; j_gene: TRBJ2-7; d_gene: TRBD2; v_gene: TRBV20-1; abundance: .
CDR3aa: CASRASGTEREQYF; CDR3nt: TGTGCCAGCAGGGCATCGGGAACGGAGAGGGAGCAGTACTTC; j_gene: TRBJ2-7; d_gene: .; v_gene: TRBV27; abundance: .
CDR3aa: CASGPSGLTYNEQFF; CDR3nt: TGTGCTAGTGGTCCCAGCGGGTTAACCTACAATGAGCAGTTCTTC; j_gene: TRBJ2-1; d_gene: .; v_gene: TRBV12-5; abundance: .
CDR3aa: CASSRTGGADTQYF; CDR3nt: TGTGCCAGCAGCCGGACAGGGGGAGCAGATACGCAGTATTTT; j_gene: TRBJ2-3; d_gene: TRBD1; v_gene: TRBV7-9; abundance: .
CDR3aa: CASSLRRREDNEQFF; CDR3nt: TGTGCCAGCAGTTTACGTCGCAGGGAGGACAATGAGCAGTTCTTC; j_gene: TRBJ2-1; d_gene: .; v_gene: TRBV12-3/TRBV12-4; abundance: .
CDR3aa: CASSPLANTGELFF; CDR3nt: TGTGCCAGCAGCCCTCTCGCGAACACCGGGGAGCTGTTTTTT; j_gene: TRBJ2-2; d_gene: .; v_gene: TRBV7-6; abundance: few
CDR3aa: CSARELGSPGNTIYF; CDR3nt: TGCAGTGCTAGAGAGTTGGGCAGCCCTGGAAACACCATATATTTT; j_gene: TRBJ1-3; d_gene: .; v_gene: TRBV20-1; abundance: .
CDR3aa: CASSYPSGRGNNEQFF; CDR3nt: TGTGCCAGCAGTTACCCTAGCGGGAGGGGGAACAATGAGCAGTTCTTC; j_gene: TRBJ2-1; d_gene: TRBD2; v_gene: TRBV6-5; abundance: .
CDR3aa: CSARVPNGGNTIYF; CDR3nt: TGCAGTGCTAGAGTCCCCAACGGGGGAAACACCATATATTTT; j_gene: TRBJ1-3; d_gene: .; v_gene: TRBV20-1; abundance: few
CDR3aa: CASRYGQVETQYF; CDR3nt: TGTGCCAGCAGATACGGACAGGTAGAGACCCAGTACTTC; j_gene: TRBJ2-5; d_gene: TRBD1; v_gene: TRBV6-5; abundance: .
CDR3aa: CASSPGAGQETQYF; CDR3nt: TGTGCCAGTAGTCCCGGCGCGGGACAAGAGACCCAGTACTTC; j_gene: TRBJ2-5; d_gene: .; v_gene: TRBV19; abundance: .
CDR3aa: CASSYHQGQNQPQHF; CDR3nt: TGTGCCAGCAGTTACCATCAAGGACAGAATCAGCCCCAGCATTTT; j_gene: TRBJ1-5; d_gene: .; v_gene: TRBV6-2/TRBV6-3; abundance: .
CDR3aa: CATSRDLGQGYEQYF; CDR3nt: TGTGCCACCAGCAGAGATCTAGGACAGGGGTACGAGCAGTACTTC; j_gene: TRBJ2-7; d_gene: TRBD1; v_gene: TRBV15; abundance: .
CDR3aa: CASSKGGASYTF; CDR3nt: TGTGCCAGCAGTAAGGGGGGGGCTAGCTACACCTTC; j_gene: TRBJ1-2; d_gene: .; v_gene: TRBV6-1; abundance: few
CDR3aa: CASSLHNYGYTF; CDR3nt: TGTGCCAGCAGTTTACATAACTATGGCTACACCTTC; j_gene: TRBJ1-2; d_gene: .; v_gene: TRBV12-3/TRBV12-4; abundance: few
CDR3aa: CASSFSRADGYTF; CDR3nt: TGTGCCAGCAGTTTTTCCAGGGCAGATGGCTACACCTTC; j_gene: TRBJ1-2; d_gene: .; v_gene: TRBV28; abundance: .
CDR3aa: CASTTWGGRITYNEQFF; CDR3nt: TGTGCCAGTACAACGTGGGGCGGGAGAATCACCTACAATGAGCAGTTCTTC; j_gene: TRBJ2-1; d_gene: TRBD2; v_gene: TRBV19; abundance: .
CDR3aa: CSARLANTGELFF; CDR3nt: TGCAGTGCTAGACTAGCGAACACCGGGGAGCTGTTTTTT; j_gene: TRBJ2-2; d_gene: .; v_gene: TRBV20-1; abundance: .
CDR3aa: CASSPDRDVGGYTF; CDR3nt: TGTGCCAGCAGTCCCGACAGGGATGTGGGTGGCTACACCTTC; j_gene: TRBJ1-2; d_gene: TRBD1; v_gene: TRBV6-1; abundance: .
CDR3aa: CASRGLILGWGGYTF; CDR3nt: TGTGCCAGCAGGGGGCTAATTTTGGGGTGGGGTGGCTACACCTTC; j_gene: TRBJ1-2; d_gene: .; v_gene: TRBV6-1; abundance: few
CDR3aa: CASSPNIAYGYTF; CDR3nt: TGTGCCAGCAGTCCCAACATCGCCTACGGCTACACCTTC; j_gene: TRBJ1-2; d_gene: .; v_gene: TRBV28; abundance: .
CDR3aa: CASEKGTGGYNEQFF; CDR3nt: TGTGCCAGCGAAAAAGGGACAGGGGGATACAATGAGCAGTTCTTC; j_gene: TRBJ2-1; d_gene: TRBD1; v_gene: TRBV6-1; abundance: .
CDR3aa: CSARAEVGQFF; CDR3nt: TGCAGTGCTAGAGCGGAGGTCGGGCAGTTCTTC; j_gene: TRBJ2-1; d_gene: .; v_gene: TRBV20-1; abundance: .
CDR3aa: CASSGTGGEQYF; CDR3nt: TGTGCCAGCAGTGGTACAGGGGGCGAGCAGTACTTC; j_gene: TRBJ2-7; d_gene: TRBD1; v_gene: TRBV2; abundance: few
CDR3aa: CSAENGMADTQYF; CDR3nt: TGCAGTGCGGAGAATGGAATGGCGGATACGCAGTATTTT; j_gene: TRBJ2-3; d_gene: .; v_gene: TRBV20-1; abundance: once
CDR3aa: CARWGRGLETQYF; CDR3nt: TGTGCCAGGTGGGGGAGAGGTTTGGAGACCCAGTACTTC; j_gene: TRBJ2-5; d_gene: .; v_gene: TRBV10-3; abundance: .
CDR3aa: CATSSGLLIFSYEQYF; CDR3nt: TGTGCCACCAGCAGTGGACTCCTCATCTTCTCCTACGAGCAGTACTTC; j_gene: TRBJ2-7; d_gene: .; v_gene: TRBV15; abundance: .
CDR3aa: CATSRDQSAGELFF; CDR3nt: TGTGCCACCAGCAGAGATCAATCGGCCGGGGAGCTGTTTTTT; j_gene: TRBJ2-2; d_gene: .; v_gene: TRBV15; abundance: .
CDR3aa: CASTSRGAGYEQYF; CDR3nt: TGTGCCAGCACCTCGAGGGGAGCGGGATACGAGCAGTACTTC; j_gene: TRBJ2-7; d_gene: TRBD2; v_gene: TRBV6-1; abundance: few
CDR3aa: CASSLSNEGKPQHF; CDR3nt: TGTGCCAGCAGTTTATCTAATGAGGGCAAGCCCCAGCATTTT; j_gene: TRBJ1-5; d_gene: .; v_gene: TRBV27; abundance: few
CDR3aa: CASSPLVVTSGRASSTDTQYF; CDR3nt: TGTGCCAGCTCACCCCTGGTTGTGACTAGCGGGAGGGCTTCTAGCACAGATACGCAGTATTTT; j_gene: TRBJ2-3; d_gene: TRBD2; v_gene: TRBV18; abundance: .
CDR3aa: CASSSLSRLAENIQYF; CDR3nt: TGTGCCAGCAGCTCCCTGAGTAGGCTAGCTGAAAACATTCAGTACTTC; j_gene: TRBJ2-4; d_gene: .; v_gene: TRBV7-8; abundance: .